The 32 T cell receptor beta chains presented below share a single source sample, sequenced in a study of blood T cell repertoires in COVID-19. Sequencing used immunoSEQ multiplex PCR; TCRdb keeps in-frame clones, though not all of them. The sample has hundreds of thousands of clones; around three quarters are singletons. Sequenced material: peripheral blood. These receptors all stem from a woman at least 80 years old with acute or convalescent COVID-19.

The genes are TRBV4-2 and TRBJ1-3; TRBD1 matches at 9 bases. Trimming cost V 0 bases and J 0 bases; bases outside gene matches: 3. Germline loops: CDR1 LGHNA, CDR2 YNFKEQ. The CDR3 spans 17 residues. CDR3 nucleotides: TGTGCCAGCAGCCAAGATGGGGGACAGGGCTCTGGAAACACCATATATTTT. It yields the protein CASSQDGGQGSGNTIYF.

This clone was picked up one time. The CDR3 DNA reads as TGCGCCAGCAGCCAGTTAGAGGGTTATGGCTACACCTTC. Protein sequence: CASSQLEGYGYTF. The chain carries TRBV5-1 and TRBJ1-2; D call uncertain. Trimming stripped 4 bases from V and 5 bases from J, with 12 bases between. The CDR3 is 13 amino acids. Germline CDR1 reads SGHRS; CDR2 reads YFSETQ. Complete variable domain (other parts from reference TRBV5-1 and TRBJ1-2): KAGVTQTPRYLIKTRGQQVTLSCSPISGHRSVSWYQQTPGQGLQFLFEYFSETQRNKGNFPGRFSGRQFSNSRSEMNVSTLELGDSALYLCASSQLEGYGYTFGSGTRLTVV.

The rearrangement links TRBV10-1 to TRBJ1-1; D call uncertain. The CDR3 consists of 14 residues. Germline lookup yields CDR1 WNHNN and CDR2 SYGVQD (reference sequence). V was cut by 2 bases and J by 0 bases, with 7 bases left in between. The CDR3 loop is CASSEGRMNTEAFF. The DNA of the CDR3 is TGCGCCAGCAGTGAGGGCCGCATGAACACTGAAGCTTTCTTT.

The J gene is TRBJ1-6, the V gene TRBV4-3, with D possibly TRBD1 on 5 matching bases. Germline V gives CDR1 LGHNA, CDR2 YSLEER. This CDR3 has 14 residues. The germline V and J ends were trimmed by 0 bases and 10 bases, with 10 bases remaining between them. The CDR3 here is CASSQERGESPLHF. The CDR3 bases are TGCGCCAGCAGCCAAGAGCGGGGGGAGTCACCCCTCCACTTT.

This clone was counted only a few times. This chain joins TRBV6-2 or TRBV6-3 and TRBJ2-7; 8 bases are shared with TRBD1. V shed 6 bases, J shed 6 bases, and the junction held 13 bases outside the gene matches. The germline V gene has CDR1 MNHEY and CDR2 SVGEGT. The length of the CDR3 is 15 residues. The CDR3 DNA reads TGTGCCAGCAGCAAGGCAAACAGGGGGATCGGCGAGCAGTACTTC. It yields the protein CASSKANRGIGEQYF.

In its sample, this clone was seen once. The chain links TRBV27 to TRBJ1-2; 12 bases are a match to TRBD1. Germline loops: CDR1 MNHEY, CDR2 SMNVEV (reference sequence). With 0 bases clipped from V and 4 bases from J, the junction kept 9 bases outside the gene matches. The CDR3 length is 18 residues. CDR3 amino acids: CASSLSGGTGGLAYGYTF. In nucleotides, the CDR3 is TGTGCCAGCAGTTTATCGGGGGGGACAGGGGGCCTCGCCTATGGCTACACCTTC.

The V and J genes are TRBV6-5 and TRBJ2-1, with 10 nucleotides matching TRBD2. The CDR3 sequence is 16 residues long. CDR1 and CDR2 from the germline V gene are MNHEY and SVGAGI. V gave up 4 bases and J gave up 5 bases; unmatched junction bases: 8. CDR3 protein: CASSFPLAGVDNEQFF. DNA for the CDR3: TGTGCCAGCAGTTTCCCCCTAGCGGGAGTGGACAATGAGCAGTTCTTC.

This sequence joins TRBV4-2 and TRBJ1-4; D gene uncertain. CDR1 and CDR2 (germline): LGHNA, YNFKEQ. This CDR3 comprises 14 residues. Trimming stripped 0 bases from V and 8 bases from J, with 10 bases between. This chain's CDR3 is CASSQDQRGEKLFF. The CDR3 DNA sequence: TGTGCCAGCAGCCAAGATCAGCGAGGGGAAAAACTGTTTTTT.

This rearrangement joins TRBV2 to TRBJ1-1; D call uncertain. The CDR3 length is 12 residues. Trimming stripped 6 bases from V and 11 bases from J, with 16 bases between. Looked up from germline, CDR1 is SNHLY and CDR2 is FYNNEI. This CDR3 reads CASRRADGGAFF. CDR3 DNA sequence: TGTGCCAGCAGGAGGGCGGACGGTGGGGCTTTCTTT.

The V gene is TRBV12-3 or TRBV12-4, the J gene TRBJ1-1; 9 bases map to TRBD1. The CDR3 runs to 13 residues. Germline trimming cut 8 bases from V and 4 bases from J; bases unmatched to any gene: 5. Written as DNA, the CDR3 is TGTGCCAGCGGGGGACAGGGCATCACTGAAGCTTTCTTT. This gives the protein CASGGQGITEAFF.

The chain has TRBV18 and TRBJ2-7; TRBD1 matches at 8 bases. Trimming took 3 bases from V and 0 from J; bases not matched to a gene: 1. The germline gives CDR1 KGHSH, CDR2 LQKENI. The CDR3 is 14 amino acids. The CDR3 coding sequence is TGTGCCAGCTCACCGGGACAGGACTCCTACGAGCAGTACTTC. It yields the protein CASSPGQDSYEQYF. Full variable domain (missing parts from reference TRBV18 and TRBJ2-7): NAGVMQNPRHLVRRRGQEARLRCSPMKGHSHVYWYRQLPEEGLKFMVYLQKENIIDESGMPKERFSAEFPKEGPSILRIQQVVRGDSAAYFCASSPGQDSYEQYFGPGTRLTVT.

This clone was seen only a few times. The chain employs TRBV27 and TRBJ2-1; a weak D match, TRBD2 (6 bases). Germline CDR1 is MNHEY and CDR2 is SMNVEV (reference sequence). V lost 6 bases, J lost 3 bases, and 15 bases lay in between. The CDR3 is 15 amino acids. The CDR3 is CASSKFGLNYNEQFF. The CDR3 DNA reads TGTGCCAGCAGCAAATTTGGACTAAACTACAATGAGCAGTTCTTC.

This chain joins TRBV20-1 and TRBJ2-1; the match to TRBD2 covers 8 bases. Germline CDR1 is DFQATT and CDR2 is SNEGSKA (reference sequence). Trimming cost V 6 bases and J 0 bases; bases outside gene matches: 4. The CDR3 loop spans 14 amino acids. The CDR3 region has the DNA TGCAGTGCCAGTAGCGGGAACTCCTACAATGAGCAGTTCTTC. Translation: CSASSGNSYNEQFF.

Details on this clone: Other nucleotide sequences from this sample produce the same CDR3. This chain uses TRBV18 with TRBJ2-1; 9 bases match TRBD1. Trimming cost V 3 bases and J 4 bases; bases outside gene matches: 4. There are 15 residues in the CDR3. Germline CDR1 KGHSH, CDR2 LQKENI. CDR3 sequence: CASSPDRGSYNEQFF. CDR3 in DNA: TGTGCCAGCTCACCGGACAGGGGTTCTTACAATGAGCAGTTCTTC.

The chain uses TRBV28 and TRBJ2-7; TRBD1 matches 9 bases. Per germline, CDR1 MDHEN and CDR2 SYDVKM. This CDR3 is built from 15 residues. Unmatched junction bases numbered 5, after V lost 2 bases and J lost 3 bases. The CDR3 bases are TGTGCCAGCAGTTTACTCTCGGGACAGGGCTACGAGCAGTACTTC. This codes for CASSLLSGQGYEQYF.

Points on this clone: The junction does not match germline at one end; this may be a read error. The chain couples TRBV6-5 to TRBJ2-5, with TRBD1 matching 9 bases. The CDR3 runs 15 residues. CDR1 MNHEY and CDR2 SVGAGI come from the germline V gene. CDR3 nucleotides: TGTGCCAGCAGTTACGGAAACAGGGGGCAAGGGACCCAGTACTTC. Translation: CASSYGNRGQGTQYF.

The chain employs TRBV6-2 or TRBV6-3 and TRBJ2-1; D possibly corresponds to TRBD2 (5 bases). The length of the CDR3 is 13 residues. Trimming cost V 2 bases and J 13 bases, with 15 bases left between them. The germline gives CDR1 MNHEY, CDR2 SVGEGT. The CDR3 protein is CASSYPQRKLQFF. CDR3 sequence (DNA): TGTGCCAGCAGTTACCCGCAGCGGAAACTCCAGTTCTTC.

The V gene is TRBV19, the J gene TRBJ1-3, with a possible D match to TRBD1 (6 bases). V was clipped by 5 bases and J by 4 bases, with 18 bases between them. The germline CDR1 and CDR2 sequences are LNHDA and SQIVND (reference sequence). This CDR3 spans 16 amino acids. As DNA, the CDR3 is TGTGCCAGTAGTCCCGACAGGTCTCTGTTAGGAAACACCATATATTTT. Amino acid sequence: CASSPDRSLLGNTIYF.

The CDR3 nucleotides read TGTGCCAGTAGTCGACGGGGGGCAGGGTATCAGCCCCAGCATTTT. Translated: CASSRRGAGYQPQHF. This sequence joins TRBV19 and TRBJ1-5; a weak D match, TRBD1 (6 bases). Germline V gene sequence: CDR1 LNHDA, CDR2 SQIVND (reference sequence). There are 15 residues in the CDR3. Trimming stripped 5 bases from V and 5 bases from J, with 16 bases between.

The chain employs TRBV2 and TRBJ2-7; TRBD1 matches 9 bases. With 6 bases clipped from V and 5 bases from J, the junction kept 11 bases outside the gene matches. Germline loops: CDR1 SNHLY, CDR2 FYNNEI. The CDR3 contains 15 residues. The CDR3 sequence is CASRGLRDRVHEQYF. The CDR3 nucleotides read TGTGCCAGCAGAGGTCTTAGGGACAGGGTACACGAGCAGTACTTC.

The rearrangement joins TRBV7-9 to TRBJ2-3; TRBD1 is a possible D gene (6 bases). This CDR3 contains 19 residues. Germline-derived CDR1 and CDR2 are SEHNR and FQNEAQ (reference sequence). Trimming removed 2 bases from V and 1 base from J, with 22 bases in between. CDR3 in amino acids: CASSLKLRPAGDGTDTQYF. As DNA, the CDR3 is TGTGCCAGCAGCTTAAAGTTGCGGCCGGCAGGGGACGGCACAGATACGCAGTATTTT.

This chain connects TRBV6-1 to TRBJ2-3; D perhaps matches TRBD1 (5 bases). Trimming removed 2 bases at V and 0 bases at J, with 12 bases between. The CDR3 is 16 residues long. Germline V gene sequence: CDR1 MNHNS, CDR2 SASEGT. Here the CDR3 reads CASSEFSRVSTDTQYF. The CDR3 DNA follows: TGTGCCAGCAGTGAATTTTCCAGGGTGAGCACAGATACGCAGTATTTT.

The chain combines TRBV6-5 with TRBJ2-1; TRBD2 agrees at 8 bases. J was trimmed by 9 bases and V by 10 bases; bases with no gene match: 11. CDR3 length: 13 residues. Germline V gene sequence: CDR1 MNHEY, CDR2 SVGAGI. In nucleotides, the CDR3 is TGTGCCAACGACGTTAGCGGGAAAGGTGAGCAGTTCTTC. Protein: CANDVSGKGEQFF.

The genes are TRBV6-6 and TRBJ2-7; 7 bases fit TRBD1. The CDR3 sequence is 14 residues long. Trimming cost V 2 bases and J 6 bases; bases outside gene matches: 7. Germline CDR1 is MNHNY and CDR2 is SVGAGI (reference sequence). CDR3 sequence (DNA): TGTGCCAGCAGTTACAATACAGGGGACAGCGAGCAGTACTTC. It translates to CASSYNTGDSEQYF.

V usage is TRBV6-1 and J usage is TRBJ2-1; TRBD1 might be the D (5 bases). This CDR3 is 16 amino acids long. Germline V lookup: CDR1 MNHNS, CDR2 SASEGT. V was shortened by 2 bases and J by 8 bases, with 19 bases between the two germline ends. The CDR3 protein is CASSERGTGTSDEQFF. The CDR3 bases are TGTGCCAGCAGTGAAAGGGGAACAGGTACAAGCGATGAGCAGTTCTTC.

V usage is TRBV28 and J usage is TRBJ1-5; weak D call: TRBD1 (5 bases). The ends were cut back, 2 bases at V and 5 bases at J, with 16 bases in the middle. This CDR3 is built from 16 residues. Germline lookup yields CDR1 MDHEN and CDR2 SYDVKM. The CDR3, as DNA: TGTGCCAGCAGTTTAATCGTGGCAGGGTGGGATCAGCCCCAGCATTTT. This sequence encodes CASSLIVAGWDQPQHF.

This sequence joins TRBV18 and TRBJ1-2, with TRBD1 identical over 7 bases. In germline, CDR1 is KGHSH, CDR2 LQKENI. This CDR3 is built from 17 residues. Losses at the gene ends were 2 bases for V and 4 bases for J; bases not matched to a gene: 13. CDR3 sequence reads: CASSPIGTVGSGYGYTF. The CDR3 DNA reads as TGTGCCAGCTCACCAATAGGGACAGTCGGAAGTGGCTATGGCTACACCTTC. The full variable domain, rest sourced from reference TRBV18 and TRBJ1-2, is NAGVMQNPRHLVRRRGQEARLRCSPMKGHSHVYWYRQLPEEGLKFMVYLQKENIIDESGMPKERFSAEFPKEGPSILRIQQVVRGDSAAYFCASSPIGTVGSGYGYTFGSGTRLTVV.

This clone came up once. The V call is TRBV18, the J call TRBJ1-4; TRBD1 is a possible D gene (6 bases). Deletions cut 6 bases from V and 5 bases from J, with 16 bases between. CDR1 is KGHSH and CDR2 is LQKENI in the germline V gene. The CDR3 totals 15 residues. The CDR3 here is CASSAEDRKNEKLFF. The DNA for the CDR3 is TGTGCCAGCTCCGCGGAGGACAGAAAAAATGAAAAACTGTTTTTT.

The CDR3 nucleotides read TGTGCCAGCAGTGAGTTGCGGTACAATGAGCAGTTCTTC. This gives the protein CASSELRYNEQFF. This rearrangement joins TRBV2 to TRBJ2-1; no firm D call. The germline V gene encodes CDR1 SNHLY and CDR2 FYNNEI. The V gene lost 3 bases and the J gene lost 4 bases, with 7 bases spanning the gap. The CDR3 runs to 13 residues.

This chain links TRBV4-3 with TRBJ2-5, with TRBD2 matching 7 bases. The germline V gene encodes CDR1 LGHNA and CDR2 YSLEER. The CDR3 runs 14 residues. Trimming at V came to 2 bases and at J to 5 bases, leaving 5 bases not matched to a gene. CDR3 amino acids: CASSQMTSSETQYF. Here the CDR3 DNA reads TGCGCCAGCAGCCAAATGACTAGCTCGGAGACCCAGTACTTC.

The chain combines TRBV30 with TRBJ1-5; 9 nucleotides agree with TRBD1. The length of the CDR3 is 15 residues. Per germline, CDR1 GTSNPN and CDR2 SVGIG (reference sequence). Losses at the gene ends were 3 bases for V and 4 bases for J; bases not matched to a gene: 7. CDR3 sequence reads: CAWSPQGATNQPQHF. In DNA, the CDR3 is TGTGCCTGGAGCCCACAGGGGGCCACTAATCAGCCCCAGCATTTT.

This clone occurred once. The chain uses TRBV7-3 and TRBJ1-1, with 8 bases aligning to TRBD1. V shed 3 bases and J 3 bases; nucleotides not matched to a gene: 6. This CDR3 region has 15 residues. CDR1 SGHTA and CDR2 FQGTGA come from the germline V gene. This CDR3 reads CASSLTGAAHTEAFF. The CDR3 DNA sequence: TGTGCCAGCAGCTTGACAGGGGCCGCGCACACTGAAGCTTTCTTT.